Listed below are T cell receptor beta chains from one sample, sequenced in a study of blood T cell repertoires in COVID-19. This table comes from immunoSEQ multiplex PCR, and its TCRdb copy is limited to in-frame clones, with some not included. Here the sample spans 210,000 or so clones, 88% being singletons. Sequenced sample: peripheral blood. Receptors originate from an older woman with acute or convalescent COVID-19. CDR3s include the opening cysteine and the closing phenylalanine or tryptophan.

j_call v_call cdr3_aa
TRBJ1-1 TRBV5-1 CASSLGPSDEAFF
TRBJ2-3 TRBV7-2 CASSSGQGRGDTQYF
TRBJ2-2 TRBV6-4 CASSDKGQANTGELFF
TRBJ2-5 TRBV5-1 CASSLATSGGKETQYF
TRBJ1-5 TRBV19 CASSMDRGRNQPQHF
TRBJ2-2 TRBV5-1 CASSLLPGNTGELFF
TRBJ1-2 TRBV10-2 CASSAGLGYGYTF
TRBJ1-4 TRBV10-3 CAISQGAGNEKLFF
TRBJ2-5 TRBV7-2 CASRRTSGEQETQYF
TRBJ1-3 TRBV6-5 CASSYVGGSGNTIYF
TRBJ2-7 TRBV3-1/TRBV3-2 CASSATGLGQYF
TRBJ1-1 TRBV11-2 CASSLTQNTEAFF
TRBJ2-7 TRBV6-5 CASSYSPDRVYEQYF
TRBJ2-3 TRBV29-1 CSVRRQDLNTDTQYF
TRBJ2-2 TRBV9 CASSASGGSRTGELFF
TRBJ1-5 TRBV6-8 CASSYGQGLNQPQHF
TRBJ1-1 TRBV4-2 CASSLFMNTEAFF
TRBJ2-5 TRBV2 CASSATTSPSGKHLPRETQYF
TRBJ1-1 TRBV30 CAWSAQLGHPNTEAFF
TRBJ2-5 TRBV30 CAWSADLTETQYF
TRBJ1-4 TRBV6-5 CASRRQGSNEKLFF
TRBJ1-1 TRBV5-1 CASSSGTFPTEAFF
TRBJ1-2 TRBV5-4 CASSPGLYYYGYTF
TRBJ1-4 TRBV11-2 CASSLSRGTNEKLFF
TRBJ1-1 TRBV4-2 CASSQRTARAEAFF
TRBJ2-1 TRBV6-5 CASSSLGQGWNEQFF
TRBJ2-7 TRBV27 CASSYQGVSYEQYF